These 29 T cell receptor beta chains came from one sample sequenced in a study of T-cell memory formation after mild COVID-19. TCRdb called the 5' RACE reads again in MiXCR, with one record for every CDR3 protein. This table has some 130,000 distinct CDR3 sequences, around a sixth appearing once. Sequencing was done on a sample of PBMCs or a T cell subset sorted from them (not recorded which). Every receptor here comes from an adult woman who had mild COVID-19 (a few samples of this study predate the infection). Cell type and time point are not known.

The chain employs TRBV12-3 or TRBV12-4 and TRBJ1-1; TRBD1 agrees at 7 bases. The CDR3 covers 14 residues. V was clipped by 7 bases and J by 0 bases; unmatched bases: 5. Here the CDR3 DNA reads TGTGCCAGCACTTCGACAGGGTTGAACACTGAAGCTTTCTTT. Protein product: CASTSTGLNTEAFF.

The chain couples TRBV15 to TRBJ1-1; 11 nucleotides line up with TRBD1. Germline values: CDR1 LNHNV, CDR2 YYDKDF (reference sequence). V lost 1 base, J lost 7 bases, and 2 bases stayed unmatched. The CDR3 loop spans 14 amino acids. CDR3 nucleotide sequence: TGTGCCACCAGCAGAGGGACAGGGGGCCATGAAGCTTTCTTT. Translation: CATSRGTGGHEAFF.

This clonotype was seen a few times. The chain couples TRBV12-3 or TRBV12-4 to TRBJ1-1, with 9 bases aligning to TRBD1. Trimming cost V 5 bases and J 1 base; bases outside gene matches: 5. The CDR3 sequence is 15 residues long. CDR3 DNA sequence: TGTGCCAGCAGTCCGGGACAGGGAAAGAACACTGAAGCTTTCTTT. This sequence encodes CASSPGQGKNTEAFF.

This clonotype was picked up a small number of times. The chain recombines TRBV5-4 with TRBJ2-7; tentatively, D is TRBD1 (5 bases). V was cut by 2 bases and J by 1 base, with 10 bases left in between. Looked up from germline, CDR1 is SGHNT and CDR2 is YYREEE (reference sequence). The CDR3 extends over 14 amino acids. The CDR3 protein is CASSLSTGSYEQYF. CDR3 DNA: TGTGCCAGCAGCTTAAGCACAGGTTCCTACGAGCAGTACTTC.

This clonotype was seen a few times. The chain employs TRBV6-6 and TRBJ1-1; no reliable D call. Germline V gene data show CDR1 as MNHNY and CDR2 as SVGAGI (reference sequence). The CDR3 runs to 15 residues. V was shortened by 0 bases and J by 1 base, with 9 bases between the two germline ends. The CDR3, as DNA: TGTGCCAGCAGTTACTCAGGTATCGGGAACACTGAAGCTTTCTTT. Encoded protein: CASSYSGIGNTEAFF.

In this sample, this clonotype turned up a few times. This sequence joins TRBV20-1 and TRBJ2-2, with TRBD2 identical over 12 bases. The J segment lost 2 bases and the V segment lost 3 bases, leaving 7 bases of the junction unmatched. Germline CDR1 DFQATT, CDR2 SNEGSKA (reference sequence). CDR3 length: 17 residues. The CDR3 sequence is CSASAPGLAGNTGELFF. CDR3 nucleotides: TGCAGTGCTAGTGCCCCGGGACTAGCGGGTAACACCGGGGAGCTGTTTTTT.

This clonotype was detected many times. The rearrangement links TRBV3-1 to TRBJ2-7, with 8 bases that match TRBD2. Trimming removed 4 bases from V and 7 bases from J; junction bases left unmatched: 3. In germline, CDR1 is LGHDT, CDR2 YNNKEL (reference sequence). The length of the CDR3 is 12 residues. The CDR3 sequence: CASSLLAGEQYF. The CDR3 nucleotides are TGTGCCAGCAGCCTTCTAGCGGGTGAGCAGTACTTC.

This sequence joins TRBV6-5 and TRBJ2-3; 10 bases align to TRBD1. V trimming: 4 bases; J trimming: 4 bases; junction bases outside the gene matches: 5. This CDR3 is built from 15 residues. Germline V CDR1 and CDR2: MNHEY, SVGAGI. The CDR3: CASSSTGGRADTQYF. The CDR3 DNA reads TGTGCCAGCAGTTCGACAGGGGGCAGGGCAGATACGCAGTATTTT.

The chain links TRBV7-8 to TRBJ1-6; 11 bases are shared with TRBD1. The CDR3 runs 14 residues. The junction had 2 bases not matched to a gene; V was cut back by 4 bases and J by 9 bases. Germline V gives CDR1 SGHVS, CDR2 FQNEAQ. The DNA of the CDR3 is TGTGCCAGCAGCTCGGGACAGGGGGGTTCACCCCTCCACTTT. This translates into CASSSGQGGSPLHF. Filled out from reference TRBV7-8 and TRBJ1-6, the complete variable domain reads GAGVSQSPRYKVAKRGQDVALRCDPISGHVSLFWYQQALGQGPEFLTYFQNEAQLDKSGLPSDRFFAERPEGSVSTLKIQRTQQEDSAVYLCASSSGQGGSPLHFGNGTRLTVT.

J is TRBJ1-1 and V is TRBV30, with D uncertain. Germline V lookup: CDR1 GTSNPN, CDR2 SVGIG (reference sequence). The ends were cut back, 3 bases at V and 0 bases at J, with 8 bases in the middle. This CDR3 comprises 13 residues. DNA of the CDR3: TGTGCCTGGAGCCAAGGACTGAACACTGAAGCTTTCTTT. Protein sequence: CAWSQGLNTEAFF.

The sample holds a few counts of this clonotype. The chain employs TRBV7-6 and TRBJ2-5; D uncertain. From germline, CDR1 is SGHVS and CDR2 FNYEAQ. The CDR3 has 12 residues. The V gene lost 5 bases and the J gene lost 5 bases, with 9 bases spanning the gap. This chain's CDR3 is CASSPEEETQYF. Written as DNA, the CDR3 is TGTGCCAGCAGCCCGGAAGAGGAGACCCAGTACTTC.

This clonotype has just a few counts. The J gene is TRBJ2-3, the V gene TRBV20-1, with 12 bases lining up with TRBD2. The V gene's germline CDR1 is DFQATT and CDR2 SNEGSKA (reference sequence). This CDR3 comprises 17 residues. Germline trimming cut 5 bases from V and 2 bases from J; bases unmatched to any gene: 11. CDR3 nucleotides: TGCAGTGCTGAACCCCCTAGCGGGGGGGGTAACACAGATACGCAGTATTTT. This sequence encodes CSAEPPSGGGNTDTQYF.

This sequence joins TRBV3-1 and TRBJ2-3, with TRBD2 matching over 10 bases. This CDR3 region has 16 residues. CDR1 LGHDT and CDR2 YNNKEL come from the germline V gene (reference sequence). Germline trimming cut 4 bases from V and 1 base from J; bases unmatched to any gene: 5. CDR3 DNA: TGTGCCAGCAGCCCCACTAGCGGGGTTCGCACAGATACGCAGTATTTT. Translating gives CASSPTSGVRTDTQYF.

This clonotype has only a few counts. This chain links TRBV9 with TRBJ2-7; 9 bases agree with TRBD2. CDR1 SGDLS and CDR2 YYNGEE come from the germline V gene. The junction had 4 bases not matched to a gene; V was cut back by 3 bases and J by 0 bases. The CDR3 sequence is 15 residues long. DNA for the CDR3: TGTGCCAGCAGCGGTGGACTAGCGTCCTCCTACGAGCAGTACTTC. Translated: CASSGGLASSYEQYF.

This clonotype has more than one count but fewer than ten. V is TRBV25-1 and J is TRBJ2-6, with D possibly being TRBD2 (6 bases). Trimming stripped 6 bases from V and 2 bases from J, with 14 bases between. Germline loops: CDR1 MGHDK, CDR2 SYGVNS. The CDR3 contains 16 residues. The CDR3 region has the DNA TGTGCCAGCAGGACCTTCGGGGGTACTGGGGCCAACGTCCTGACTTTC. Residues: CASRTFGGTGANVLTF.

V and J are TRBV11-2 and TRBJ2-7, with a weak D call TRBD1 (6 bases). Germline lookup yields CDR1 SGHAT and CDR2 FQNNGV. The ends were cut back, 5 bases at V and 0 bases at J, with 14 bases in the middle. The CDR3 loop spans 15 amino acids. For the CDR3, the DNA is TGTGCCAGCAGCCCCGGGACACGAAACTCCTACGAGCAGTACTTC. It is translated as CASSPGTRNSYEQYF.

The CDR3 here is CASSPGTSALSRETQYF. CDR3 nucleotides: TGTGCCAGCAGCCCGGGGACTAGCGCCTTAAGCCGAGAGACCCAGTACTTC. This chain connects TRBV5-4 to TRBJ2-5, with 10 bases matching TRBD2. V lost 4 bases to trimming and J lost 4 bases; unmatched junction nucleotides: 13. Germline V gene sequence: CDR1 SGHNT, CDR2 YYREEE (reference sequence). The CDR3 is made up of 17 amino acids.

This clonotype turned up a few times. V gene TRBV3-1 combines with J gene TRBJ2-3, with D perhaps TRBD1 or TRBD2 (6 bases each). Trimming shortened V by 3 bases and J by 0 bases, and 16 bases separated the two germline ends. Germline values: CDR1 LGHDT, CDR2 YNNKEL (reference sequence). The CDR3 is 17 amino acids. CDR3 sequence: CASSQDYRTASTDTQYF. The CDR3 DNA sequence: TGTGCCAGCAGCCAGGACTACCGGACAGCTAGCACAGATACGCAGTATTTT.

This clonotype turned up a few times. The chain combines TRBV4-1 with TRBJ2-1; perhaps TRBD2 as D (6 bases). Trimming removed 3 bases from V and 8 bases from J, with 14 bases in between. The germline CDR1 and CDR2 sequences are MGHRA and YSYEKL. CDR3 length: 14 amino acids. The CDR3 region has the DNA TGCGCCAGCAGCCAGAATCGAGGCGGGGATGAGCAGTTCTTC. Translated: CASSQNRGGDEQFF.

This clonotype came up many times. V gene TRBV5-1 combines with J gene TRBJ2-1, with TRBD2 as a possible D gene (5 bases). V was clipped by 4 bases and J by 9 bases, with 11 bases between them. This CDR3 is 12 amino acids long. In germline, CDR1 is SGHRS, CDR2 YFSETQ. The CDR3: CASSPRGFEQFF. CDR3 nucleotides: TGCGCCAGCAGCCCCCGGGGTTTTGAGCAGTTCTTC.

The chain employs TRBV4-2 and TRBJ2-1, with D hard to call. This CDR3 comprises 13 residues. Germline CDR1 LGHNA, CDR2 YNFKEQ. Trimming removed 2 bases at V and 4 bases at J, with 6 bases between. The CDR3 spells CASSQSPYNEQFF. CDR3 sequence (DNA): TGTGCCAGCAGCCAAAGCCCATACAATGAGCAGTTCTTC.

The rearrangement uses TRBV7-6 and TRBJ2-1; the D is unclear. Looked up from germline, CDR1 is SGHVS and CDR2 is FNYEAQ. V gave up 5 bases and J gave up 5 bases, with 10 bases separating them. CDR3 length: 13 residues. The CDR3 sequence: CASSRIGNNEQFF. As DNA, the CDR3 is TGTGCCAGCAGCCGAATTGGGAACAATGAGCAGTTCTTC.

This chain joins TRBV6-5 and TRBJ2-1, with 7 bases aligning to TRBD2. This CDR3 contains 15 residues. The germline gives CDR1 MNHEY, CDR2 SVGAGI. The trim removed 6 bases at V and 1 base at J, leaving 6 bases unmatched. CDR3 protein: CASRGWGGSYNEQFF. The CDR3 nucleotides read TGTGCCAGCAGAGGCTGGGGGGGGTCCTACAATGAGCAGTTCTTC.

Many counts were recorded for this clonotype. The chain joins TRBV12-3 or TRBV12-4 to TRBJ2-1; 11 positions agree with TRBD1. Trimming at V came to 1 base and at J to 7 bases, leaving 3 bases not matched to a gene. CDR3 size: 15 residues. In DNA, the CDR3 is TGTGCCAGCAGTTTAGGAGGACAGGGGGCGAATGAGCAGTTCTTC. Amino acid sequence: CASSLGGQGANEQFF.

This clonotype was picked up a small number of times. The chain recombines TRBV5-1 with TRBJ2-7; 7 nucleotides line up with TRBD1. J lost 5 bases, V lost 0 bases, and 8 bases had no gene match. The CDR3 totals 15 residues. In germline, CDR1 is SGHRS, CDR2 YFSETQ. This CDR3 is CASSLAGQGVHEQYF. CDR3 DNA sequence: TGCGCCAGCAGCTTGGCCGGGCAGGGGGTCCACGAGCAGTACTTC.

The chain recombines TRBV5-1 with TRBJ1-1; D unclear. The V and J ends lost 8 bases and 1 base respectively, with 18 bases between them. The CDR3 length is 15 residues. Germline assignment: CDR1 SGHRS and CDR2 YFSETQ. The CDR3 is CASRPYLTPNTEAFF. The CDR3 DNA is TGCGCCAGTAGGCCGTACTTAACCCCGAACACTGAAGCTTTCTTT.

Concerning this clonotype itself: A junction end diverges from the germline sequence, so it may reflect a read error. This chain connects TRBV7-7 to TRBJ2-1; tentatively, D is TRBD2 (6 bases). The V gene's germline CDR1 is SSHAT and CDR2 FNYEAQ (reference sequence). The CDR3 contains 16 residues. The CDR3 here is CASSPLTSISYNEQFF. The CDR3 bases are TGTGCTAGCAGCCCCCTGACTAGTATCTCCTACAATGAGCAGTTCTTC.

This clonotype was seen a handful of times. This rearrangement joins TRBV15 to TRBJ2-1, with 9 bases identical to TRBD2. V was pared by 5 bases and J by 4 bases, with 3 bases of the junction left unmatched. The CDR3 runs 14 residues. CDR1 is LNHNV, CDR2 YYDKDF, per germline (reference sequence). CDR3 nucleotides: TGTGCCACCAGCTGGAGCGGGGGGTACAATGAGCAGTTCTTC. Its translation: CATSWSGGYNEQFF. The whole variable domain, filled in from reference TRBV15 and TRBJ2-1, reads DAMVIQNPRYQVTQFGKPVTLSCSQTLNHNVMYWYQQKSSQAPKLLFHYYDKDFNNEADTPDNFQSRRPNTSFCFLDIRSPGLGDTAMYLCATSWSGGYNEQFFGPGTRLTVL.

This clonotype has more than one count but fewer than ten. The V call is TRBV5-1, the J call TRBJ2-1, with D uncertain. Germline V lookup: CDR1 SGHRS, CDR2 YFSETQ. The V end was cut by 0 bases, the J end by 0 bases, with 7 bases between. The CDR3 sequence is 15 residues long. The CDR3 protein is CASSLERYSYNEQFF. The CDR3 nucleotides are TGCGCCAGCAGCTTGGAGCGCTACTCCTACAATGAGCAGTTCTTC.